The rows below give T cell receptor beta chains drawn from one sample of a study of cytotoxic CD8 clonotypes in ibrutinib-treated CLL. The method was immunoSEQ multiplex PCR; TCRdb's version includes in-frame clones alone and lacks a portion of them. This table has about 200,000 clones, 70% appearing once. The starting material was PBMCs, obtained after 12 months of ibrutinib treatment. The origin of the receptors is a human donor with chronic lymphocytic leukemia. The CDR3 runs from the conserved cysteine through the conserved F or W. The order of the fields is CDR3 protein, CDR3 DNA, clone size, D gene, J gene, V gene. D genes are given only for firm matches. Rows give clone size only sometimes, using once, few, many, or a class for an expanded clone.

CDR3: CASSQIGRLKDTEAFF; DNA: TGCGCCAGCAGTCAAATCGGGAGGTTGAAGGACACTGAAGCTTTCTTT; size: -; D: -; J: TRBJ1-1; V: TRBV10-2
CDR3: CASSLEDYSYEQYF; DNA: TGTGCCAGCAGCTTGGAGGACTACTCCTACGAGCAGTACTTC; size: -; D: -; J: TRBJ2-7; V: TRBV5-5
CDR3: CASSYHASYGYTF; DNA: TGTGCCAGCAGTTACCATGCCTCCTATGGCTACACCTTC; size: once; D: -; J: TRBJ1-2; V: TRBV6-5
CDR3: CASSQDSGSYNEQFF; DNA: TGCGCCAGCAGCCAAGATTCAGGGTCCTACAATGAGCAGTTCTTC; size: -; D: -; J: TRBJ2-1; V: TRBV4-3
CDR3: CASSAGTGIHMRGNTIYF; DNA: TGTGCCAGCAGCGCCGGGACAGGGATTCACATGCGAGGAAACACCATATATTTT; size: -; D: TRBD1; J: TRBJ1-3; V: TRBV7-9
CDR3: CASRNDREAGNTIYF; DNA: TGTGCTAGTAGGAACGACAGGGAGGCTGGAAACACCATATATTTT; size: -; D: TRBD1; J: TRBJ1-3; V: TRBV12-5
CDR3: CASSEKGPVDTQYF; DNA: TGTGCCAGCAGTGAAAAAGGGCCGGTAGATACGCAGTATTTT; size: -; D: -; J: TRBJ2-3; V: TRBV6-1
CDR3: CASSQTPGQGRGYTF; DNA: TGCGCCAGCAGCCAGACCCCCGGACAGGGCAGAGGCTACACCTTC; size: -; D: TRBD1; J: TRBJ1-2; V: TRBV4-1
CDR3: CASSFFDRDGEKLFF; DNA: TGTGCCAGCAGCTTCTTTGACAGGGATGGGGAAAAACTGTTTTTT; size: -; D: TRBD1; J: TRBJ1-4; V: TRBV5-6
CDR3: CAWTKWEAYEQYF; DNA: TGTGCCTGGACCAAATGGGAAGCATACGAGCAGTACTTC; size: few; D: -; J: TRBJ2-7; V: TRBV30
CDR3: CASSPQQGHTDTQYF; DNA: TGTGCCAGCTCACCACAACAGGGCCACACAGATACGCAGTATTTT; size: -; D: -; J: TRBJ2-3; V: TRBV18
CDR3: CASSLDQGRLTEAFF; DNA: TGTGCCAGCAGCTTAGATCAGGGGAGGCTCACTGAAGCTTTCTTT; size: once; D: -; J: TRBJ1-1; V: TRBV5-6
CDR3: CASSLHGDRTEAFF; DNA: TGCGCCAGCAGCCTCCACGGGGACCGCACTGAAGCTTTCTTT; size: -; D: -; J: TRBJ1-1; V: TRBV5-1
CDR3: CASSLGIRESWYEQYF; DNA: TGTGCCAGCAGCTTAGGGATCAGGGAGAGTTGGTACGAGCAGTACTTC; size: -; D: -; J: TRBJ2-7; V: TRBV7-3
CDR3: CAWSRTGNQPQHF; DNA: TGTGCCTGGAGTCGGACAGGCAATCAGCCCCAGCATTTT; size: -; D: -; J: TRBJ1-5; V: TRBV30
CDR3: CASSLTGAGANVLTF; DNA: TGCGCCAGCAGCTTAACAGGGGCTGGGGCCAACGTCCTGACTTTC; size: many; D: TRBD1; J: TRBJ2-6; V: TRBV5-1
CDR3: CARGRDRGHYGYTF; DNA: TGTGCCCGAGGGCGGGACAGGGGCCACTATGGCTACACCTTC; size: few; D: TRBD1; J: TRBJ1-2; V: TRBV7-7
CDR3: CASSLGGSRSYNEQFF; DNA: TGTGCCAGCAGCTTAGGCGGGAGTCGCTCCTACAATGAGCAGTTCTTC; size: -; D: TRBD2; J: TRBJ2-1; V: TRBV11-2
CDR3: CASSPPGPREDTQYF; DNA: TGTGCCAGCAGCCCTCCCGGGCCTCGGGAAGATACGCAGTATTTT; size: few; D: -; J: TRBJ2-3; V: TRBV7-8
CDR3: CASSLQQGGAKNIQYF; DNA: TGTGCCAGCAGTTTGCAACAGGGTGGGGCCAAAAACATTCAGTACTTC; size: once; D: -; J: TRBJ2-4; V: TRBV27
CDR3: CASRPGQGGSYEQYF; DNA: TGTGCCAGCAGACCAGGACAGGGAGGCTCCTACGAGCAGTACTTC; size: -; D: TRBD1; J: TRBJ2-7; V: TRBV2
CDR3: CASSQTSAYNEQFF; DNA: TGTGCTAGCAGTCAGACTAGCGCCTACAATGAGCAGTTCTTC; size: -; D: TRBD2; J: TRBJ2-1; V: TRBV7-7
CDR3: CASSYDASGRYEQFF; DNA: TGTGCCAGCAGTTACGATGCTAGCGGGAGGTATGAGCAGTTCTTC; size: -; D: TRBD2; J: TRBJ2-1; V: TRBV6-5
CDR3: CATKPGLNTGELFF; DNA: TGTGCCACTAAACCGGGACTGAACACCGGGGAGCTGTTTTTT; size: once; D: -; J: TRBJ2-2; V: TRBV7-8
CDR3: CASRPGGTEAFF; DNA: TGTGCCAGCAGACCGGGGGGGACTGAAGCTTTCTTT; size: -; D: -; J: TRBJ1-1; V: TRBV2
CDR3: CASSVVVDGELFF; DNA: TGTGCCAGCAGCGTAGTCGTGGACGGGGAGCTGTTTTTT; size: -; D: -; J: TRBJ2-2; V: TRBV9
CDR3: CAWSSGPGTNEKLFF; DNA: TGTGCCTGGAGTTCGGGCCCGGGAACTAATGAAAAACTGTTTTTT; size: -; D: -; J: TRBJ1-4; V: TRBV30
CDR3: CASSQVTGINSQPQHF; DNA: TGTGCCAGCAGCCAAGTTACAGGGATTAATAGTCAGCCCCAGCATTTT; size: -; D: -; J: TRBJ1-5; V: TRBV4-2
CDR3: CASSLGYPYEQYF; DNA: TGCGCCAGCAGCTTGGGCTATCCCTACGAGCAGTACTTC; size: -; D: -; J: TRBJ2-7; V: TRBV5-1
CDR3: CASAPDRGNQETQYF; DNA: TGTGCTAGTGCCCCGGACAGGGGGAACCAAGAGACCCAGTACTTC; size: -; D: TRBD1; J: TRBJ2-5; V: TRBV12-5
CDR3: CASSSGRETQYF; DNA: TGTGCCAGCAGCTCCGGGAGGGAGACCCAGTACTTC; size: few; D: TRBD2; J: TRBJ2-5; V: TRBV5-4
CDR3: CASSPFRTAKNIQYF; DNA: TGTGCCAGCAGTCCGTTCAGAACAGCCAAAAACATTCAGTACTTC; size: -; D: -; J: TRBJ2-4; V: TRBV28
CDR3: CASSGRQGWSTEAFF; DNA: TGTGCCAGCAGTGGGAGACAGGGATGGAGCACTGAAGCTTTCTTT; size: -; D: TRBD1; J: TRBJ1-1; V: TRBV25-1
CDR3: CASSPGGGNSPLHF; DNA: TGTGCCAGCTCACCAGGGGGAGGGAATTCACCCCTCCACTTT; size: once; D: -; J: TRBJ1-6; V: TRBV18
CDR3: CASSNLGQASYEQYF; DNA: TGTGCCAGCAGTAATTTGGGACAGGCCTCCTACGAGCAGTACTTC; size: once; D: TRBD1; J: TRBJ2-7; V: TRBV6-5
CDR3: CASSLGGASGIFF; DNA: TGTGCCAGCAGCTTAGGAGGGGCTAGCGGGATATTCTTC; size: -; D: TRBD2; J: TRBJ2-7; V: TRBV7-3
CDR3: CASSSQWGYGYTF; DNA: TGCGCCAGCAGCTCCCAATGGGGCTATGGCTACACCTTC; size: few; D: -; J: TRBJ1-2; V: TRBV5-1
CDR3: CASSVREYTQYF; DNA: TGTGCCAGCAGTGTCCGGGAGTATACGCAGTATTTT; size: -; D: -; J: TRBJ2-3; V: TRBV2
CDR3: CASRDSSNQPQHF; DNA: TGTGCCAGCAGGGACAGCAGCAATCAGCCCCAGCATTTT; size: -; D: TRBD1; J: TRBJ1-5; V: TRBV19
CDR3: CASRPGTGLSYEQYF; DNA: TGTGCCAGCAGGCCCGGGACAGGGCTATCCTACGAGCAGTACTTC; size: once; D: TRBD1; J: TRBJ2-7; V: TRBV7-9
CDR3: CASSLGAQRDGTYEQYF; DNA: TGCGCCAGCAGCTTGGGGGCTCAGCGGGACGGAACCTACGAGCAGTACTTC; size: -; D: TRBD2; J: TRBJ2-7; V: TRBV5-1
CDR3: CASRGEKGGYTF; DNA: TGTGCCAGTAGGGGGGAAAAGGGAGGCTACACCTTC; size: -; D: -; J: TRBJ1-2; V: TRBV19
CDR3: CASSPLANTGELFF; DNA: TGTGCCAGCTCACCTCTAGCTAACACCGGGGAGCTGTTTTTT; size: few; D: -; J: TRBJ2-2; V: TRBV18
CDR3: CASSDSGTGKNEKLFF; DNA: TGTGCCAGCAGTGACTCGGGGACAGGGAAGAATGAAAAACTGTTTTTT; size: -; D: TRBD1; J: TRBJ1-4; V: TRBV6-4
CDR3: CASSGRLTGPYGYTF; DNA: TGCGCCAGCAGTGGCCGCCTGACAGGGCCGTATGGCTACACCTTC; size: -; D: TRBD1; J: TRBJ1-2; V: TRBV5-1
CDR3: CASKLASSHYEQYF; DNA: TGTGCCAGTAAACTAGCTTCAAGTCACTACGAGCAGTACTTC; size: -; D: -; J: TRBJ2-7; V: TRBV6-6
CDR3: CASSTSGRGKETQYF; DNA: TGTGCCAGCAGTACAAGCGGCAGGGGGAAAGAGACCCAGTACTTC; size: once; D: TRBD1; J: TRBJ2-5; V: TRBV25-1
CDR3: CASSRTGGQETQYF; DNA: TGTGCCAGCAGCCGTACAGGGGGACAAGAGACCCAGTACTTC; size: -; D: TRBD1; J: TRBJ2-5; V: TRBV11-2
CDR3: CASSSVGQGPGVSYEQYF; DNA: TGTGCCAGCAGTTCCGTCGGTCAGGGCCCCGGGGTGTCCTACGAGCAGTACTTC; size: -; D: -; J: TRBJ2-7; V: TRBV28
CDR3: CASSSQGEGYGYTF; DNA: TGCGCCAGCAGCTCACAGGGAGAAGGGTATGGCTACACCTTC; size: -; D: -; J: TRBJ1-2; V: TRBV5-1
CDR3: CASSQALPTGTSGSYEQYF; DNA: TGCGCCAGCAGCCAGGCGCTCCCAACCGGGACTAGCGGGAGCTACGAGCAGTACTTC; size: -; D: TRBD2; J: TRBJ2-7; V: TRBV4-3
CDR3: CASSLDGGPGANVLTF; DNA: TGCGCCAGCAGCTTGGATGGGGGGCCTGGGGCCAACGTCCTGACTTTC; size: -; D: -; J: TRBJ2-6; V: TRBV5-1
CDR3: CASRPQGPSTDTQYF; DNA: TGTGCCAGCCGTCCACAGGGCCCGAGCACAGATACGCAGTATTTT; size: few; D: -; J: TRBJ2-3; V: TRBV2
CDR3: CAWRRGNTGELFF; DNA: TGTGCCTGGCGCAGGGGGAACACCGGGGAGCTGTTTTTT; size: -; D: -; J: TRBJ2-2; V: TRBV30
CDR3: CASSQVPVYEQYF; DNA: TGCGCCAGCAGCCAAGTCCCGGTCTACGAGCAGTACTTC; size: few; D: -; J: TRBJ2-7; V: TRBV4-1
CDR3: CASSLAINSNQPQHF; DNA: TGTGCCAGCAGCTTAGCCATTAATAGCAATCAGCCCCAGCATTTT; size: -; D: -; J: TRBJ1-5; V: TRBV7-8
CDR3: CASSLGAGTANSPLHF; DNA: TGTGCCAGCAGCTTAGGAGCCGGGACCGCTAATTCACCCCTCCACTTT; size: -; D: -; J: TRBJ1-6; V: TRBV7-6
CDR3: CASSLRWTGTYNEQFF; DNA: TGTGCCAGCAGCCTCCGCTGGACTGGAACCTACAATGAGCAGTTCTTC; size: -; D: -; J: TRBJ2-1; V: TRBV6-7
CDR3: CAGGQPYGYTF; DNA: TGTGCCGGTGGACAGCCCTATGGCTACACCTTC; size: once; D: -; J: TRBJ1-2; V: TRBV28